This is a list of T cell receptor beta chains from one sample in a study of a mutant IDH1 vaccine in newly diagnosed glioma. No antigen is known for these receptors. Generated by immunoSEQ multiplex PCR, the TCRdb table keeps only in-frame clones and is missing some. The data contain 45,000 to 65,000 clones, 70% to 85% of them singletons. Source: PBMCs, taken from a glioma patient whose treatment included an IDH1 peptide vaccine. These TCRs come from a woman between 18 and 29 years old with glioma. Some clones in this sample may be carry-over from other donors' samples. Both conserved end residues are part of each CDR3. Fields, in order: D gene, V gene, clone size, J gene, CDR3 protein, CDR3 DNA. A D gene is named only where the DNA matches it firmly. For some rows the clone size is stated as once, few or many, or as a class when expanded; others skip it.

>-|TRBV5-6|-|TRBJ2-1
CASSLGRGYNEQFF
TGTGCCAGCAGCTTGGGCCGGGGGTACAATGAGCAGTTCTTC
>TRBD2|TRBV7-9|-|TRBJ2-5
CASSLAGGETQYF
TGTGCCAGCAGCTTAGCGGGGGGGGAGACCCAGTACTTC
>-|TRBV5-1|-|TRBJ2-5
CASSFHRTEQETQYF
TGCGCCAGCAGCTTCCATAGGACAGAGCAAGAGACCCAGTACTTC
>TRBD1|TRBV9|-|TRBJ2-1
CASSVQPGTGGLNEQFF
TGTGCCAGCAGCGTCCAGCCCGGGACAGGGGGCTTGAATGAGCAGTTCTTC
>-|TRBV6-5|-|TRBJ2-7
CASSYVQGLERKLHF
TGTGCCAGCAGTTATGTGCAGGGCTTGGAGCGGAAGCTGCACTTC
>TRBD1|TRBV29-1|few|TRBJ2-7
CSVGTGRSYEQYF
TGCAGCGTGGGGACAGGGAGATCCTACGAGCAGTACTTC
>TRBD2|TRBV30|-|TRBJ2-7
CALPAGGFGEQYF
TGTGCCCTACCAGCGGGAGGATTCGGTGAGCAGTACTTC
>-|TRBV7-6|few|TRBJ2-5
CASSSGALLQETQYF
TGTGCCAGCAGCTCAGGGGCGCTCCTTCAAGAGACCCAGTACTTC
>-|TRBV27|-|TRBJ2-2
CASSVPVSQAAGELFF
TGTGCCAGCAGTGTCCCCGTCTCGCAAGCTGCCGGGGAGCTGTTTTTT
>-|TRBV29-1|few|TRBJ1-3
CSASPGNTIYF
TGCAGCGCCTCGCCAGGAAACACCATATATTTT
>-|TRBV9|-|TRBJ1-1
CASTLPPGEAFF
TGTGCCAGCACCCTCCCTCCGGGTGAAGCTTTCTTT
>TRBD2|TRBV5-6|-|TRBJ2-3
CASSSTSGSGTDTQYF
TGTGCCAGCAGCTCGACTAGCGGGAGCGGTACAGATACGCAGTATTTT
>-|TRBV2|-|TRBJ2-7
CASSEGQPPYEQYF
TGTGCCAGCAGTGAAGGACAGCCCCCCTACGAGCAGTACTTC
>-|TRBV30|once|TRBJ1-1
CAQQGSLNTEAFF
TGTGCCCAGCAGGGGTCTTTAAACACTGAAGCTTTCTTT
>-|TRBV6-4|-|TRBJ2-3
CASSAPEADTQYF
TGTGCCAGCAGTGCGCCGGAAGCAGATACGCAGTATTTT
>TRBD2|TRBV5-6|-|TRBJ2-7
CASSLTGGPDEQYF
TGTGCCAGCAGCTTAACGGGAGGGCCAGACGAGCAGTACTTC
>TRBD1|TRBV6-5|-|TRBJ2-1
CASSRGQGGGEQFF
TGTGCCAGCAGTCGGGGACAGGGGGGTGGTGAGCAGTTCTTC
>TRBD2|TRBV5-1|-|TRBJ2-7
CASSLTSGSIAYEQYF
TGCGCCAGCAGCTTAACTAGCGGGAGCATTGCCTACGAGCAGTACTTC
>-|TRBV19|-|TRBJ2-7
CASSIRGTYEQYF
TGTGCCAGTAGTATTAGGGGCACCTACGAGCAGTACTTC
>TRBD1|TRBV2|-|TRBJ1-5
CASSGSRDSIVRLGNQPQHF
TGTGCCAGCAGCGGTTCGCGGGACAGTATTGTAAGGTTGGGCAATCAGCCCCAGCATTTT
>-|TRBV12-5|-|TRBJ2-5
CASGLGETQYF
TGTGCTAGTGGTTTGGGGGAGACCCAGTACTTC
>TRBD2|TRBV7-2|once|TRBJ2-3
CASSLAPSGTDTQYF
TGTGCCAGCAGCTTAGCACCTAGCGGAACAGATACGCAGTATTTT
>-|TRBV2|-|TRBJ2-3
CASSRGNGDTQYF
TGTGCCAGCAGTAGAGGGAATGGAGATACGCAGTATTTT
>TRBD1|TRBV6-5|-|TRBJ1-1
CASRGQGADTEAFF
TGTGCCAGCAGGGGACAGGGGGCCGACACTGAAGCTTTCTTT
>-|TRBV6-5|-|TRBJ2-1
CASKGLQKMDEQFF
TGTGCCAGCAAAGGACTCCAGAAAATGGATGAGCAGTTCTTC
>-|TRBV9|-|TRBJ1-5
CASNSGFGNQPQHF
TGTGCCAGCAACTCGGGTTTTGGCAATCAGCCCCAGCATTTT
>-|TRBV6-6|-|TRBJ1-5
CASSAGQPYSNQPQHF
TGTGCCAGCAGCGCCGGACAGCCTTATAGCAATCAGCCCCAGCATTTT
>-|TRBV7-8|-|TRBJ1-4
CASSLGLGVRSEKLFF
TGTGCCAGCAGCTTAGGTCTAGGGGTCCGGAGTGAAAAACTGTTTTTT
>-|TRBV10-1|-|TRBJ1-1
CASSDYLTGNTEAFF
TGCGCCAGCAGTGATTACTTGACGGGTAACACTGAAGCTTTCTTT
>TRBD1|TRBV30|-|TRBJ1-3
CAWVNRGSGNTIYF
TGTGCCTGGGTTAACAGGGGGTCTGGAAACACCATATATTTT
>TRBD2|TRBV11-2|-|TRBJ2-2
CASSLERLADTGELFF
TGTGCCAGCAGCTTAGAGCGACTAGCGGACACCGGGGAGCTGTTTTTT
>TRBD1|TRBV9|-|TRBJ2-3
CASSDTGATDTQYF
TGTGCCAGCAGCGATACAGGGGCCACAGATACGCAGTATTTT
>TRBD1|TRBV5-1|-|TRBJ1-4
CASSPRRTGATNEKLFF
TGCGCCAGCAGCCCGCGCCGGACAGGGGCAACTAATGAAAAACTGTTTTTT
>-|TRBV6-5|-|TRBJ2-5
CASSYVTGLQETQYF
TGTGCCAGCAGTTACGTAACAGGGCTCCAAGAGACCCAGTACTTC
>TRBD2|TRBV7-9|-|TRBJ2-1
CASSLGLAGVDEQFF
TGTGCCAGCAGCTTAGGGCTAGCGGGAGTAGATGAGCAGTTCTTC
>-|TRBV7-9|-|TRBJ1-1
CASSLQGFQAFF
TGTGCCAGCAGCTTACAGGGGTTCCAGGCTTTCTTT
>-|TRBV11-2|-|TRBJ2-7
CASSLVSGTSYEQYF
TGTGCCAGCAGCTTAGTATCTGGTACCTCCTACGAGCAGTACTTC
>TRBD1|TRBV7-9|-|TRBJ1-2
CASSLEGQGTVRTF
TGTGCCAGCAGCTTAGAGGGACAGGGGACCGTTCGCACCTTC
>-|TRBV6-5|-|TRBJ1-5
CASSFSKVGNQPQHF
TGTGCCAGCAGTTTCTCGAAGGTCGGCAATCAGCCCCAGCATTTT
>-|TRBV11-3|-|TRBJ1-1
CASSLVGWGKPMNTEAFF
TGTGCCAGCAGCTTGGTCGGTTGGGGCAAGCCCATGAACACTGAAGCTTTCTTT
>-|TRBV25-1|once|TRBJ2-2
CASSDESRWTGELFF
TGTGCCAGCAGTGATGAAAGCCGGTGGACCGGGGAGCTGTTTTTT
>-|TRBV30|few|TRBJ1-1
CAWKPGPQNTEAFF
TGTGCCTGGAAGCCGGGACCCCAAAACACTGAAGCTTTCTTT
>-|TRBV2|-|TRBJ1-2
CASRGRPSYGYTF
TGTGCCAGCAGGGGCCGGCCATCCTATGGCTACACCTTC
>-|TRBV6-1|-|TRBJ1-3
CASSERGLGNTIYF
TGTGCCAGCAGTGAACGGGGGCTTGGAAACACCATATATTTT
>TRBD2|TRBV4-1|once|TRBJ2-2
CASSPIAGAGGELFF
TGCGCCAGCAGCCCAATAGCGGGAGCCGGCGGGGAGCTGTTTTTT
>TRBD2|TRBV19|-|TRBJ2-7
CASSRLAGDHEQYF
TGTGCCAGTAGCCGACTAGCGGGAGATCACGAGCAGTACTTC
>-|TRBV19|-|TRBJ1-1
CASSMFTGRTEAFF
TGTGCCAGTAGTATGTTTACAGGGCGGACTGAAGCTTTCTTT
>TRBD1|TRBV6-1|-|TRBJ2-2
CASSRTGGGTGELFF
TGTGCCAGCAGCCGGACAGGGGGCGGAACCGGGGAGCTGTTTTTT
>-|TRBV19|-|TRBJ1-1
CASREGVNTFF
TGTGCCAGTAGGGAAGGGGTTAATACTTTCTTT